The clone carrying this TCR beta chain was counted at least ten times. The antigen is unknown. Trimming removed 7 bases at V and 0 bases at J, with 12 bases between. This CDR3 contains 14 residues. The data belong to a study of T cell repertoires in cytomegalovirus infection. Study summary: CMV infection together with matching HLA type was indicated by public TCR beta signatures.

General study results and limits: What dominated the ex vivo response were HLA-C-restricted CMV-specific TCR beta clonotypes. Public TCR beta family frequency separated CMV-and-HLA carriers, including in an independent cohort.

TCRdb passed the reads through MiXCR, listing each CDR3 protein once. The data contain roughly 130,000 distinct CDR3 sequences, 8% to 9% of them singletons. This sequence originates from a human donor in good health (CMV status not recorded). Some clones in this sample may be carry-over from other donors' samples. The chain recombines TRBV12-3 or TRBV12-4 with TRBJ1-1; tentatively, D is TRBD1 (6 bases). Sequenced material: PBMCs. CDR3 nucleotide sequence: TGTGCCAGCACCTGGACAGTTATGAACACTGAAGCTTTCTTT. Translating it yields CASTWTVMNTEAFF.